This record covers a single T cell receptor beta chain. CDR3 length: 15 amino acids. Trimming pared 3 bases from V and 10 bases from J, leaving 20 bases between. Germline V gene data show CDR1 as SGHDT and CDR2 as YYEEEE. This entry is derived from a study of blood T cells in healthy people across ages. A second PCR of 7 to 11 cycles used a sample-barcoded 5' primer and a J-beta primer mix. TCRdb used MiXCR to reprocess the 5' RACE reads, holding one entry per CDR3 protein. The profile shows approximately 1.5 million distinct CDR3 sequences, approximately 43% of them singletons. This TCR came from a woman aged 18-29 years in good health. The V gene is TRBV5-6, the J gene TRBJ2-1, with D perhaps matching TRBD1 (5 bases). The specimen sequenced was blood. CDR3: CASSYSTVFPYEQFF. Here the CDR3 DNA reads TGTGCCAGCAGCTACTCGACAGTTTTCCCCTACGAGCAGTTCTTC.